This T cell receptor beta chain was found in a study of cytomegalovirus exposure and HLA in healthy donors. Overall study context: Tens of millions of unique TCR sequences came from HLA-typed donors in an early release. Findings and limits, study-wide: TCR beta V- and J-gene trimming, according to a later analysis, was linked to a missense DCLRE1C variant.

The PCR employed 60 Vbeta primers together with 13 Jbeta primers. In the source study's methods: A follow-up analysis tallied tens of millions of unique TCR beta chains, roughly 9.9 million shared. This table comes from immunoSEQ multiplex PCR, and its TCRdb copy is limited to in-frame clones, with some not included. The V and J calls and clone size come from that table; D and trimming were worked out from the DNA. Of approximately 130,000 clones in the sample, 80% were seen once. As to this clone: Its antigen is currently unknown.

The CDR3 is made up of 16 amino acids. V was shortened by 5 bases and J by 3 bases, with 18 bases between the two germline ends. Looked up from germline, CDR1 is SGHTA and CDR2 is FQGNSA. The TCR originated in a woman aged 40-49 years in good health and CMV-seronegative. The source material was PBMCs. This chain joins TRBV7-2 and TRBJ2-3, with TRBD2 as a possible D gene (6 bases). CDR3 DNA sequence: TGTGCCAGCAGCAAAAAGGTCCGGGAGCTGACAGATACGCAGTATTTT. This gives the protein CASSKKVRELTDTQYF.